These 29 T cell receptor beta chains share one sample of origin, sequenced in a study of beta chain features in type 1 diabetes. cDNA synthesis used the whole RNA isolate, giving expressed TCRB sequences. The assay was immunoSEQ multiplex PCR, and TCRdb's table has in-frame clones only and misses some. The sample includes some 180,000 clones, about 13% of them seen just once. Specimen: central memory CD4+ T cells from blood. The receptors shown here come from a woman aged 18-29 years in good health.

The CDR3 sequence: CASRDLGRGANVLTF. CDR3 nucleotide sequence: TGTGCCAGCAGAGACTTAGGGAGGGGGGCCAACGTCCTGACTTTC. This sequence joins TRBV2 and TRBJ2-6; the D gene is possibly TRBD2 (6 bases). Trimming stripped 6 bases from V and 4 bases from J, with 13 bases between. From germline, CDR1 is SNHLY and CDR2 FYNNEI. CDR3 length: 15 residues. The full variable domain, its missing parts supplied by reference TRBV2 and TRBJ2-6, is EPEVTQTPSHQVTQMGQEVILRCVPISNHLYFYWYRQILGQKVEFLVSFYNNEISEKSEIFDDQFSVERPDGSNFTLKIRSTKLEDSAMYFCASRDLGRGANVLTFGAGSRLTVL.

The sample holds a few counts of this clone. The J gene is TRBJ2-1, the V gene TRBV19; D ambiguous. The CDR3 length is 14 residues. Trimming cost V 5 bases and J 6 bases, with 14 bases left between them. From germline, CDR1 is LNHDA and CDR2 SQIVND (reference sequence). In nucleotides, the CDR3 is TGTGCCAGTAGTGGTACCCTAGTTTTCAATGAGCAGTTCTTC. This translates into CASSGTLVFNEQFF.

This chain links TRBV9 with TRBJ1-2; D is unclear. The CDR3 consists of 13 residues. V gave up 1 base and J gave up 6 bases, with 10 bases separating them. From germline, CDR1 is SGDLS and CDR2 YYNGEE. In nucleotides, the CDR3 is TGTGCCAGCAGCGTATTAGGAGGGCATGGCTACACCTTC. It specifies CASSVLGGHGYTF.

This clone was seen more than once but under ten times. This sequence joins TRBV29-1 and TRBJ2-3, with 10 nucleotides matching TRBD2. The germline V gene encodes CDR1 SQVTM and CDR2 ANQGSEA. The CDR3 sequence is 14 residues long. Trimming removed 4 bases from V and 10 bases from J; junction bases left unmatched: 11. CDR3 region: CSVALAGGQTSQYF. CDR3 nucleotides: TGCAGCGTTGCTTTAGCGGGAGGCCAGACATCGCAGTATTTT.

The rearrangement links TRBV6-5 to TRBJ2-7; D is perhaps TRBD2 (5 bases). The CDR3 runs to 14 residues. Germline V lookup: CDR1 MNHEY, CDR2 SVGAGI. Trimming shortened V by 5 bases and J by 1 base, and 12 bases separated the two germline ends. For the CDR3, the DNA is TGTGCCAGCAGTGTCGGGATTCAGTCCTACGAGCAGTACTTC. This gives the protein CASSVGIQSYEQYF.

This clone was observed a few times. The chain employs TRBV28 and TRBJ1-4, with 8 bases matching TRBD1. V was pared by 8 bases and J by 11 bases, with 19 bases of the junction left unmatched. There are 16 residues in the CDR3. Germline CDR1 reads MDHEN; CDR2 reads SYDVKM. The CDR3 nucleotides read TGTGCCAGCGGATATGGGACAGGTCCTAAAGGCCTCAAACTGTTTTTT. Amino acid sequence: CASGYGTGPKGLKLFF.

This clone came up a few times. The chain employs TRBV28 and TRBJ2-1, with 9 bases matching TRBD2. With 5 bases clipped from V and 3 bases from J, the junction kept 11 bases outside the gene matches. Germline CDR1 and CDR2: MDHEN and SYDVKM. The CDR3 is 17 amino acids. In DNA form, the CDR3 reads TGTGCCAGCAGTAAACGACTTCTAGCGGGAAGCTACAATGAGCAGTTCTTC. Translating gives CASSKRLLAGSYNEQFF.

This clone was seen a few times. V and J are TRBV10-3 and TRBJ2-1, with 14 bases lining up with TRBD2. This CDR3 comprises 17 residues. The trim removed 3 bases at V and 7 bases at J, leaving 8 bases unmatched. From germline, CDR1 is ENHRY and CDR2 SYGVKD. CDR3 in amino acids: CAISERSGTSGRNEQFF. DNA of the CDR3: TGTGCCATCAGTGAACGCTCCGGGACTAGCGGGAGAAATGAGCAGTTCTTC.

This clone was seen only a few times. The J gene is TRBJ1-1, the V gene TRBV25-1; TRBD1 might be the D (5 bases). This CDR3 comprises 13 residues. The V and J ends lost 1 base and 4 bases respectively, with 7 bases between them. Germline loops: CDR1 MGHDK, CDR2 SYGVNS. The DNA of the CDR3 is TGTGCCAGCAGTGAATTAAGGGGCACTGAAGCTTTCTTT. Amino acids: CASSELRGTEAFF.

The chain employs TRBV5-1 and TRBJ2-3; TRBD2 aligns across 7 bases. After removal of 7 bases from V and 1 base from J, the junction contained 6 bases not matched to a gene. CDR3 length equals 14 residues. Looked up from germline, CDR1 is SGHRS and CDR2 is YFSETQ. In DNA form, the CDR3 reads TGCGCCAGCGGACTAGTTCTCCGCACAGATACGCAGTATTTT. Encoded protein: CASGLVLRTDTQYF.

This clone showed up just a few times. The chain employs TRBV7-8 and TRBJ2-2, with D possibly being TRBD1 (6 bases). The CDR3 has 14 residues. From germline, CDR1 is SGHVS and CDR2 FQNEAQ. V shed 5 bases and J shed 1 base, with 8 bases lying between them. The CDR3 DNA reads TGTGCCAGCAGCCCGGACAGGAACACCGGGGAGCTGTTTTTT. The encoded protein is CASSPDRNTGELFF.

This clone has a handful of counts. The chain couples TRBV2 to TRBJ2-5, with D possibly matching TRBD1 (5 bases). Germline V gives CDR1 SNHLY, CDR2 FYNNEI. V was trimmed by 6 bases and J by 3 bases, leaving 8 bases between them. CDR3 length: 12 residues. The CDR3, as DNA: TGTGCCAGCAGCCCGACAGAAGAGACCCAGTACTTC. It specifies CASSPTEETQYF.

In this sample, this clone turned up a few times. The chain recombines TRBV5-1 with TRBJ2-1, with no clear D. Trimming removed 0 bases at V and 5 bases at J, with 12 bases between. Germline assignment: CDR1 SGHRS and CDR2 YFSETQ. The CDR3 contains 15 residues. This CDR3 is CASSLARSADNEQFF. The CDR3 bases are TGCGCCAGCAGCTTGGCCCGAAGCGCCGACAATGAGCAGTTCTTC. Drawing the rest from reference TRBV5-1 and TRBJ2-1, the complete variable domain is KAGVTQTPRYLIKTRGQQVTLSCSPISGHRSVSWYQQTPGQGLQFLFEYFSETQRNKGNFPGRFSGRQFSNSRSEMNVSTLELGDSALYLCASSLARSADNEQFFGPGTRLTVL.

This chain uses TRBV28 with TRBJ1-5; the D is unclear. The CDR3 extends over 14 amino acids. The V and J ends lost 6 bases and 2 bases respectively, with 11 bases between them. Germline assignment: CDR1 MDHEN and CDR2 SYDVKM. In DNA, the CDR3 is TGTGCCAGCAGCCGGGTGGAGGGCAATCAGCCCCAGCATTTT. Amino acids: CASSRVEGNQPQHF.

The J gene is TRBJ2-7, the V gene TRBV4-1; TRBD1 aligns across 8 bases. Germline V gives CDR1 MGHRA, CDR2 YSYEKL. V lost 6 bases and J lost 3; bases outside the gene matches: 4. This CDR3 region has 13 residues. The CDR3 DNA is TGCGCCAGCAGTGCAGACAGGGGCTACGAGCAGTACTTC. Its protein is CASSADRGYEQYF.

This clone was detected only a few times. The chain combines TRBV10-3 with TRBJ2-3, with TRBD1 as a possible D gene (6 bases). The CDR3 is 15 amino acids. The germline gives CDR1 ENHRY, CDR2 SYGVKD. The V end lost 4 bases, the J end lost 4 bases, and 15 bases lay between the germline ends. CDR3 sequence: CAISGGHQSADTQYF. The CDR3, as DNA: TGTGCCATCAGTGGGGGACATCAGTCTGCAGATACGCAGTATTTT.

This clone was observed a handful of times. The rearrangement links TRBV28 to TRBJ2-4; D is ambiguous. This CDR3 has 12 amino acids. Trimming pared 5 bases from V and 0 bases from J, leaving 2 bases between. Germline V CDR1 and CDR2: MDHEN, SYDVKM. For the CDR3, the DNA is TGTGCCAGCAGTCTAGCCAAAAACATTCAGTACTTC. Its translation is CASSLAKNIQYF.

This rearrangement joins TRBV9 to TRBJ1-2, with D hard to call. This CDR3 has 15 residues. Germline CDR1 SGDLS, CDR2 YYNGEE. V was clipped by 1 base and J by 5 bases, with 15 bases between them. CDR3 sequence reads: CASSVSEGFVYGYTF. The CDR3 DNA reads TGTGCCAGCAGCGTAAGCGAAGGATTCGTATATGGCTACACCTTC.

CDR3 region: CASRGEVRYEQYF. The CDR3, as DNA: TGTGCCAGCAGAGGGGAGGTGAGGTACGAGCAGTACTTC. The chain couples TRBV25-1 to TRBJ2-7, with D possibly being TRBD2 (6 bases). The CDR3 loop spans 13 amino acids. Germline CDR1 is MGHDK and CDR2 is SYGVNS. V was cut by 6 bases and J by 4 bases, with 13 bases left in between.

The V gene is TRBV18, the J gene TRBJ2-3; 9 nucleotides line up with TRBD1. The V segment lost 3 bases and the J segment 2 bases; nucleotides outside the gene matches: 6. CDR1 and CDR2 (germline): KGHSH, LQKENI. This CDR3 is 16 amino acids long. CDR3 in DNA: TGTGCCAGCTCACCGCTCGGGACAGGGCTCACAGATACGCAGTATTTT. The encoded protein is CASSPLGTGLTDTQYF.

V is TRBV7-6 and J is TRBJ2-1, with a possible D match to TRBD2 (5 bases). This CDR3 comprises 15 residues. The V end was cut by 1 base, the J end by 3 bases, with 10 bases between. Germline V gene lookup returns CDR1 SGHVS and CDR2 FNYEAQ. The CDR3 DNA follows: TGTGCCAGCAGCTTAGGGACGGGAATCTACAATGAGCAGTTCTTC. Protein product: CASSLGTGIYNEQFF.

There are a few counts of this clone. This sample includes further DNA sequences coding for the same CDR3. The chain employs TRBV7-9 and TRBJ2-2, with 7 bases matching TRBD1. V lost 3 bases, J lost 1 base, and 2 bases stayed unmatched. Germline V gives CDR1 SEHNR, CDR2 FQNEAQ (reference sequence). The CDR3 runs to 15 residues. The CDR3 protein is CASSLGQLNTGELFF. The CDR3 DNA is TGTGCCAGCAGCTTGGGACAGCTGAACACCGGGGAGCTGTTTTTT.

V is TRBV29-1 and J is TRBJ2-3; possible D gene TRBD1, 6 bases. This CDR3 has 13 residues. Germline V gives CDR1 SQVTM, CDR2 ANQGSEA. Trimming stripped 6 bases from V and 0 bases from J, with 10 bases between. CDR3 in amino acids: CSVGGQSTDTQYF. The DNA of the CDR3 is TGCAGCGTAGGGGGACAAAGCACAGATACGCAGTATTTT.

The CDR3 region is CASSLNRGVYGYTF. Here the CDR3 DNA reads TGTGCCAGCAGTTTAAACAGGGGTGTCTATGGCTACACCTTC. The chain recombines TRBV28 with TRBJ1-2; TRBD1 aligns across 7 bases. Germline V gene sequence: CDR1 MDHEN, CDR2 SYDVKM. The CDR3 has 14 residues. Trimming cost V 2 bases and J 4 bases; bases outside gene matches: 4.

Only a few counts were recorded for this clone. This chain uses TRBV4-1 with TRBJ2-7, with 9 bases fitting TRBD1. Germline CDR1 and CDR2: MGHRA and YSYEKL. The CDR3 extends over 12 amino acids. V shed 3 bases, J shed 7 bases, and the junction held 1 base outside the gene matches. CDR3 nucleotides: TGCGCCAGCAGCCATGACAGGGGGGAGCAGTACTTC. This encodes CASSHDRGEQYF.

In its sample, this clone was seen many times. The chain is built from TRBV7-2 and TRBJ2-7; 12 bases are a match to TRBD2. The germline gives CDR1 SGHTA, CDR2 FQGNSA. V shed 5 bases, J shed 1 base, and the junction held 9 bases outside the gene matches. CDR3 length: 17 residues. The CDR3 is CASSQSRGLAGSYEQYF. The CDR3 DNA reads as TGTGCCAGCAGCCAGAGCCGAGGACTAGCGGGGTCCTACGAGCAGTACTTC. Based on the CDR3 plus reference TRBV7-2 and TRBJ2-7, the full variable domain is GAGVSQSPSNKVTEKGKDVELRCDPISGHTALYWYRQSLGQGLEFLIYFQGNSAPDKSGLPSDRFSAERTGGSVSTLTIQRTQQEDSAVYLCASSQSRGLAGSYEQYFGPGTRLTVT.

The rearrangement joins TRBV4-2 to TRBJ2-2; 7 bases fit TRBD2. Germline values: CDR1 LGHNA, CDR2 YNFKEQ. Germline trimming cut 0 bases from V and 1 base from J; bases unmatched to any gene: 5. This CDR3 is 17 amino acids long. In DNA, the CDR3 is TGTGCCAGCAGCCAAGAAGATAGCGGGTGGAACACCGGGGAGCTGTTTTTT. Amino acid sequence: CASSQEDSGWNTGELFF.

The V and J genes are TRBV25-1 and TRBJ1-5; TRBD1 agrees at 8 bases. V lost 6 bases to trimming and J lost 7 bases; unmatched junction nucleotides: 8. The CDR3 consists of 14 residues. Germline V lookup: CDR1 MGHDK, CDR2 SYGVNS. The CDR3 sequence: CASSPRTGYQPQHF. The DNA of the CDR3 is TGTGCCAGCAGCCCACGGACAGGGTACCAGCCCCAGCATTTT.

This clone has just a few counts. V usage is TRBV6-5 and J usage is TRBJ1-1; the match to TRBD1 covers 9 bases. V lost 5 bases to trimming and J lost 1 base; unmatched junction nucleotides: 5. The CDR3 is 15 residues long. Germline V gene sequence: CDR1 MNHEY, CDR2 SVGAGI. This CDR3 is CASSGRQGGNTEAFF. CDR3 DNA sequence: TGTGCCAGCAGTGGCAGACAGGGGGGGAACACTGAAGCTTTCTTT.